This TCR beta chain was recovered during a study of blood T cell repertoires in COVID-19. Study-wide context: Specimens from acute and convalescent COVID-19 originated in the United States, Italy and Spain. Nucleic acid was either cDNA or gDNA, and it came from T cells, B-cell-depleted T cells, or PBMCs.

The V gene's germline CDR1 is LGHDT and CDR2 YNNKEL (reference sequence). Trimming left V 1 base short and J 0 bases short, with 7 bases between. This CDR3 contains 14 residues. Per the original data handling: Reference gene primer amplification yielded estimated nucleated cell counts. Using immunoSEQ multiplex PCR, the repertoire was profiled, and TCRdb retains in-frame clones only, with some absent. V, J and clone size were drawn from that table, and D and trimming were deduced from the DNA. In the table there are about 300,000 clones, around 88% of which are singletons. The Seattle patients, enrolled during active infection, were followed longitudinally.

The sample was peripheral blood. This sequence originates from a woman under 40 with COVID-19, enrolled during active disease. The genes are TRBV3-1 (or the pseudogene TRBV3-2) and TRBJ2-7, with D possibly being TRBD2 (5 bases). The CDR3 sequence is CASSQASSSYEQYF. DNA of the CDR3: TGTGCCAGCAGCCAAGCTAGCTCCTCCTACGAGCAGTACTTC.